The clone carrying this T cell receptor beta chain turned up a few times. Antigen specificity is unknown. The data were obtained in a study of identical twins. Study results and caveats: Sequences that were out-of-frame, alpha and twin-shared displayed an excess of low generation probability. Among beta out-of-frame sequences, excess sharing between twins appeared weaker. Clonotypes of the beta chain that were abundant in cord blood carried fewer insertions (memory repertoires showed none).

In TCRdb, the 5' RACE reads were re-called with MiXCR into one record per CDR3 protein. The profile covers around 480,000 distinct CDR3 sequences, with over 11% appearing a single time and about 0.94% taken by the ten largest. Germline CDR1 MDHEN, CDR2 SYDVKM. With 7 bases removed from V and 1 base from J, the gap between germline ends came to 13 bases. The CDR3 loop spans 15 amino acids. With no exceptions, donors were healthy Caucasians. Another study also made use of these data, one on yellow fever vaccine responses in identical twins.

The chain couples TRBV28 to TRBJ2-2, with D possibly TRBD1 on 5 matching bases. Material for sequencing was CD4+ T cells sorted from blood. The receptor's source is a young woman in good health. The CDR3 nucleotides read TGTGCCAGCAACAGGATCCCCATGAACACCGGGGAGCTGTTTTTT. Translated, it gives CASNRIPMNTGELFF.